The 21 T cell receptor beta chains given below trace back to one sample, sequenced in a study of early T cells in non-severe SARS-CoV-2 infection (dated by TCRdb to 2020 to 2023). Receptor libraries were prepared by 5' RACE. The sequencer listed for this sample is NextSeq 500. In TCRdb, the public reads were trimmed at Q25 with fastp and aligned with MiXCR, with productive beta chains retained. Identical CDR3 protein sequences are pooled into one entry, listed with their most common genes and DNA. The sample table shows tens of thousands of distinct CDR3 sequences, and approximately 11% are seen once. The top ten clones comprise approximately 3% of the sample. Here the sequenced sample was whole blood, taken at baseline. The source of these receptors is an adult who was a healthcare worker with PCR-confirmed SARS-CoV-2 infection or an uninfected control (not recorded which).

The V and J genes are TRBV4-3 and TRBJ2-7; TRBD1 matches 7 bases. Trimming removed 1 base from V and 3 bases from J; junction bases left unmatched: 3. The length of the CDR3 is 14 residues. The germline V gene has CDR1 LGHNA and CDR2 YSLEER. The CDR3 nucleotides are TGCGCCAGCAGCCAAGGACAGGGAAACTACGAGCAGTACTTC. This sequence encodes CASSQGQGNYEQYF.

This clonotype was observed a handful of times. The rearrangement links TRBV20-1 to TRBJ2-7; 9 nucleotides line up with TRBD1. Germline V gene sequence: CDR1 DFQATT, CDR2 SNEGSKA (reference sequence). V shed 3 bases, J shed 0 bases, and the junction held 6 bases outside the gene matches. This CDR3 contains 15 residues. The CDR3 region has the DNA TGCAGTGCTAGCGGGGACAGGGTGGCCTCCTACGAGCAGTACTTC. Its translation: CSASGDRVASYEQYF.

The J gene is TRBJ1-3, the V gene TRBV7-6; D remains unclear. The CDR3 spans 17 residues. With 5 bases removed from V and 0 bases from J, the gap between germline ends came to 17 bases. Looked up from germline, CDR1 is SGHVS and CDR2 is FNYEAQ. This CDR3 is CASSPAGRVNSGNTIYF. Written as DNA, the CDR3 is TGTGCCAGCAGCCCAGCCGGGAGAGTTAACTCTGGAAACACCATATATTTT.

This clonotype was seen many times. The chain links TRBV7-3 to TRBJ2-3; D might be TRBD1 (5 bases). The V gene's germline CDR1 is SGHTA and CDR2 FQGTGA. The V and J ends lost 8 bases and 6 bases respectively, with 21 bases between them. There are 15 residues in the CDR3. The CDR3 sequence is CASAKGAGSFDTQYF. CDR3 sequence (DNA): TGTGCCAGCGCCAAAGGGGCAGGGTCTTTTGATACGCAGTATTTT.

The sample holds a few counts of this clonotype. The chain couples TRBV6-5 to TRBJ2-2, with TRBD2 as a possible D gene (6 bases). Trimming removed 6 bases from V and 1 base from J, with 12 bases in between. The CDR3 is 15 amino acids. Germline V gene data show CDR1 as MNHEY and CDR2 as SVGAGI. In nucleotides, the CDR3 is TGTGCCAGCAGCGGCGGGACTCGGAACACCGGGGAGCTGTTTTTT. It specifies CASSGGTRNTGELFF.

In this sample, this clonotype turned up a few times. V usage is TRBV7-2 and J usage is TRBJ1-3, with no clear D. The V end was cut by 1 base, the J end by 1 base, with 8 bases between. From germline, CDR1 is SGHTA and CDR2 FQGNSA. This CDR3 comprises 15 residues. The CDR3 DNA sequence: TGTGCCAGCAGCTTAGACTCAGGTTCTGGAAACACCATATATTTT. Its translation: CASSLDSGSGNTIYF.

In its sample, this clonotype was seen many times. This rearrangement joins TRBV4-3 to TRBJ2-1, with 10 bases aligning to TRBD2. Germline-derived CDR1 and CDR2 are LGHNA and YSLEER. Trimming took 0 bases from V and 0 from J; bases not matched to a gene: 11. There are 20 residues in the CDR3. The CDR3 DNA sequence: TGCGCCAGCAGCCAAGATCCAGCGGGGGGGCTTGGGAGCTCCTACAATGAGCAGTTCTTC. Protein sequence: CASSQDPAGGLGSSYNEQFF.

This chain links TRBV7-2 with TRBJ2-7; no firm D call. The CDR3 spans 14 residues. From germline, CDR1 is SGHTA and CDR2 FQGNSA. V lost 4 bases, J lost 2 bases, and 12 bases lay in between. As DNA, the CDR3 is TGTGCCAGCAGCTCCCTTTCGGGCGCCTACGAGCAGTACTTC. It translates to CASSSLSGAYEQYF.

This clonotype has only a few counts. This chain connects TRBV11-2 to TRBJ2-4; D is possibly TRBD2 (6 bases). The V end was cut by 5 bases, the J end by 7 bases, with 15 bases between. The CDR3 is made up of 14 amino acids. The germline V gene has CDR1 SGHAT and CDR2 FQNNGV. CDR3 nucleotide sequence: TGTGCCAGCAGCCTTACCGGGGGACGGAACATTCAGTACTTC. Translating gives CASSLTGGRNIQYF.

Comment on this clonotype: A read error may produce the germline difference seen at one junction end. V gene TRBV29-1 combines with J gene TRBJ1-2; the D is unclear. There are 12 residues in the CDR3. The germline CDR1 and CDR2 sequences are SQVTM and ANQGSEA. The CDR3 nucleotides are TGCAGCGTTGAAGATAGCGGTCAGACCTTCGGCTTC. Amino acid sequence: CSVEDSGQTFGF.

This clonotype occurred a few times. This rearrangement joins TRBV25-1 to TRBJ1-2; no definite D call. In germline, CDR1 is MGHDK, CDR2 SYGVNS. The ends were cut back, 9 bases at V and 2 bases at J, with 16 bases in the middle. CDR3 length: 14 amino acids. The CDR3 reads CASSPPARNYGYTF. The CDR3 DNA is TGTGCCAGTAGCCCCCCGGCCAGAAACTATGGCTACACCTTC.

The chain couples TRBV27 to TRBJ1-2, with D possibly being TRBD1 (6 bases). The V and J ends lost 0 bases and 8 bases respectively, with 13 bases between them. The CDR3 loop spans 14 amino acids. CDR1 and CDR2 from the germline V gene are MNHEY and SMNVEV (reference sequence). The CDR3 region has the DNA TGTGCCAGCAGTTTATCGGGGACACGATTAGGCTACACCTTC. Protein: CASSLSGTRLGYTF.

The V call is TRBV20-1, the J call TRBJ1-3, with 7 bases fitting TRBD1. The CDR3 length is 15 residues. Losses at the gene ends were 0 bases for V and 5 bases for J; bases not matched to a gene: 7. From germline, CDR1 is DFQATT and CDR2 SNEGSKA (reference sequence). The CDR3 sequence: CSAREAGGIRNTIYF. CDR3 DNA sequence: TGCAGTGCTAGAGAGGCAGGGGGTATCAGAAACACCATATATTTT.

This clonotype occurred a few times. V gene TRBV12-3 or TRBV12-4 combines with J gene TRBJ1-1, with a tentative D call TRBD1 (5 bases). V lost 9 bases to trimming and J lost 4 bases, with 12 bases between them. The CDR3 consists of 12 residues. The CDR3 loop reads CASFRAGTEAFF. DNA of the CDR3: TGTGCCAGTTTCAGGGCCGGCACTGAAGCTTTCTTT.

V usage is TRBV12-3 or TRBV12-4 and J usage is TRBJ2-7, with a weak D call TRBD2 (7 bases). This CDR3 has 15 residues. With 8 bases removed from V and 6 bases from J, the gap between germline ends came to 23 bases. DNA for the CDR3: TGTGCCAGCGCTCCGACGCGGGGGCGGGCGAGCGAGCAGTACTTC. This encodes CASAPTRGRASEQYF.

The rearrangement joins TRBV5-6 to TRBJ2-7; perhaps TRBD2 as D (6 bases). The CDR3 has 18 residues. V lost 0 bases, J lost 0 bases, and 19 bases lay in between. Germline V gives CDR1 SGHDT, CDR2 YYEEEE. The CDR3 coding sequence is TGTGCCAGCAGCTTGGCCCGGGACTTCCCCTCCTACTCCTACGAGCAGTACTTC. The encoded protein is CASSLARDFPSYSYEQYF.

Ten or more counts support this clonotype. V and J are TRBV29-1 and TRBJ2-6, with D possibly being TRBD1 (5 bases). Germline V gene lookup returns CDR1 SQVTM and CDR2 ANQGSEA. Trimming removed 2 bases at V and 0 bases at J, with 11 bases between. The CDR3 totals 16 residues. Here the CDR3 reads CSVEPTVSSGANVLTF. As DNA, the CDR3 is TGCAGCGTTGAACCGACAGTCAGCTCTGGGGCCAACGTCCTGACTTTC. The whole variable domain, filled in from reference TRBV29-1 and TRBJ2-6, reads SAVISQKPSRDICQRGTSLTIQCQVDSQVTMMFWYRQQPGQSLTLIATANQGSEATYESGFVIDKFPISRPNLTFSTLTVSNMSPEDSSIYLCSVEPTVSSGANVLTFGAGSRLTVL.

The rearrangement joins TRBV2 to TRBJ2-7; D remains ambiguous. CDR1 is SNHLY, CDR2 FYNNEI, per germline. CDR3 size: 15 residues. V shed 5 bases and J shed 5 bases, with 19 bases lying between them. The CDR3 is CASSKQYGPDHEQYF. In DNA, the CDR3 is TGTGCCAGCAGTAAACAGTACGGACCCGACCACGAGCAGTACTTC.

This clonotype was observed a few times. The genes are TRBV4-3 and TRBJ1-2; 10 bases match TRBD1. CDR1 LGHNA and CDR2 YSLEER come from the germline V gene. The CDR3 runs 16 residues. The V segment lost 3 bases and the J segment 2 bases; nucleotides outside the gene matches: 6. The CDR3 is CASSQESTGGNYGYTF. The CDR3 DNA reads as TGCGCCAGCAGCCAGGAATCGACAGGGGGCAACTATGGCTACACCTTC.

This clonotype was observed a handful of times. The chain carries TRBV7-8 and TRBJ2-7, with D possibly being TRBD1 or TRBD2 (5 bases each). The V end was cut by 7 bases, the J end by 0 bases, with 13 bases between. CDR3 length: 14 amino acids. From germline, CDR1 is SGHVS and CDR2 FQNEAQ. The CDR3 protein is CASTKKGSSYEQYF. CDR3 DNA: TGTGCCAGCACCAAAAAGGGGAGCTCCTACGAGCAGTACTTC.

V gene TRBV18 combines with J gene TRBJ1-2, with D hard to call. The CDR3 sequence is 13 residues long. Germline CDR1 is KGHSH and CDR2 is LQKENI. Trimming cost V 4 bases and J 7 bases, with 13 bases left between them. The chain's CDR3 is CASSLGGVPGYTF. CDR3 bases: TGTGCCAGCTCACTAGGCGGGGTTCCTGGCTACACCTTC.